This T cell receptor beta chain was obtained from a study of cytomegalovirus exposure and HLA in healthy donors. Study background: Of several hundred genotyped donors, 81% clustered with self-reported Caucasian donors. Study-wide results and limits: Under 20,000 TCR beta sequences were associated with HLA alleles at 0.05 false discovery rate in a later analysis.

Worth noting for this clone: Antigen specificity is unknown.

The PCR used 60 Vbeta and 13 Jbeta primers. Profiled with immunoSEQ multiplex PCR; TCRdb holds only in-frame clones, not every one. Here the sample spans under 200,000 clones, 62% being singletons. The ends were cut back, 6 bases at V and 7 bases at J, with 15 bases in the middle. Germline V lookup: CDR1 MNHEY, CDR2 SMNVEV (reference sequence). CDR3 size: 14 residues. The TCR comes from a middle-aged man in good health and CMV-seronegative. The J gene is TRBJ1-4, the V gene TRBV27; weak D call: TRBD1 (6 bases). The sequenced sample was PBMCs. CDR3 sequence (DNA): TGTGCCAGCAGCCGAACAGGGTTGGGTGAAAAACTGTTTTTT. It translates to CASSRTGLGEKLFF.